This TCR beta chain is from a study of technical replicates of blood from several donors. Sequencing was performed with immunoSEQ multiplex PCR; in TCRdb, only in-frame clones are kept and a portion is missing. The sample lists 100,000 or so clones, around 96% seen once, with more than 0.2% in the top ten. Sequenced input: T cells isolated from PBMCs. This TCR derives from a human donor in good health.

The CDR3 loop is CASSLGDSDRDEQFF. In DNA, the CDR3 is TGCGCCAGCAGCTTGGGGGACAGTGATCGCGATGAGCAGTTCTTC. This chain connects TRBV5-1 to TRBJ2-1; 7 positions agree with TRBD1. Germline V lookup: CDR1 SGHRS, CDR2 YFSETQ. The CDR3 is made up of 15 amino acids. V shed 0 bases and J 8 bases; nucleotides not matched to a gene: 8.